This paragraph reports one T cell receptor beta chain. This receptor's antigen is unknown. No base quality values were provided; no much bigger clone lies one nucleotide off. The junction shows trimming of 2 bases on V and 6 bases on J, plus 11 bases between the germline ends. Reading the germline V gene gives CDR1 MNHNS and CDR2 SASEGT. The CDR3 covers 13 residues, taking in both the cysteine and the phenylalanine. Here the CDR3 DNA is all that survives: 39 bases in frame from base 1. Amplification of TCR beta CDR3 regions was carried out from RNA transcripts. The first round of RT-PCR for the TCR CDR3 was performed with the HTBI primer set and the Qiagen OneStep RT-PCR kit. Libraries were constructed in a second round of multiplex PCR, after which size selection and purification were performed. The libraries were sequenced on an Illumina HiSeq2000 using paired-end 100 bp reads. The source study handled its data this way. SOAPnuke was used to process the raw data, removing reads that contained adapters or uncalled bases, had a mean Phred below 15, or lacked an exact match to the constant primer or identifier. High-quality paired reads were merged with COPE v1.2.5, and unique nucleotide sequences were defined as clonotypes. Clonotypes were aligned to IMGT TRBV, TRBD and TRBJ reference segments using MiTCR v1.1. Analysis was restricted to V-J combinations with a frequency above 0.0001, which covered over 98% of repertoires. The TCS score was defined as F50 (clonal expansion) divided by E x V (chaos), with BLOSUM62-based TCRdist calculated between CDR3 peptides within each V-J. Welch's t-statistics and random forest reduced roughly 530 V-J features to roughly 13, which were used in a naive Bayes classifier (R e1071). The public reads were quality trimmed at Q25 with fastp and then assembled into clones with MiXCR by TCRdb, keeping productive beta chains. Here each entry gathers all rows of one CDR3 protein and keeps the most common genes and DNA. It is TCRdb's table, rather than the study itself, that gives the V and J calls and clone size. The sample table records some 600,000 distinct CDR3 sequences; 14% of these occur just once. Clones ranked in the top ten supply 5% to 7% of the sample.

The data originate from a study of T cells in Graves' hyperthyroidism and ophthalmopathy (dated by TCRdb to the late 2010s). At the level of the whole study: Peripheral blood samples were taken at the time of initial diagnosis, prior to any treatment. TCR V-J signatures able to tell the groups apart were searched for in a discovery cohort of 90 to 100 patients, of whom 40 to 45 had Graves' ophthalmopathy and around 57 had stable Graves' hyperthyroidism. Prospective prediction of ophthalmopathy was tested in an independent validation cohort consisting of 18 to 20 hyperthyroidism patients and 15 to 17 patients who later progressed to ophthalmopathy. The approximately 100 discovery patients were randomly split 7:3 into training and test sets. Thyroid tissue and blood T-cell repertoires from roughly 6 Graves' hyperthyroidism patients were also compared in the study. Following sampling, methimazole starting at 30 mg daily was given to hyperthyroidism patients, and high-dose intravenous methylprednisolone was given to ophthalmopathy patients. The paper reports TCR Vbeta CDR3 sequencing of 130 to 150 peripheral blood samples: some 44 ophthalmopathy, about 75 hyperthyroidism and approximately 17 progressor patients. The paper's findings and limits, for the study overall: Ophthalmopathy was separated from stable hyperthyroidism by a 13 V-J signature model, with about 88% sensitivity and approximately 81% specificity obtained in cross-validation and 80%/75% obtained in testing. Blood samples also contained most of the expanded thyroid clonotypes (frequency above 0.001), which suggests that blood repertoires may reflect thyroid immune responses. In validation, the model predicted progression to ophthalmopathy a median of around six months before onset, with 65% to 71% sensitivity and more than 72% specificity. No statistical method was used to set the sample size in advance, and investigators knew the group allocation.

The hyperthyroidism patients were between 18 and 65 years old and newly diagnosed, with a disease duration of less than 2 months. Patients with uncontrolled infections, other autoimmune diseases, pregnancy or lactation were excluded. Diagnoses were based on clinical symptoms, serum thyroxine and TRAb, thyroid ultrasound and orbital computed tomography. Blood from progressor patients was drawn when they were first diagnosed with hyperthyroidism, before any ophthalmopathy symptoms appeared. Ficoll-Paque density gradient centrifugation was used to isolate PBMCs from under 11 ml of fresh peripheral blood. Progressor patients were first diagnosed with Graves' hyperthyroidism and then developed ophthalmopathy during follow-up. Total RNA was extracted with Trizol reagent, and quality was checked on an Agilent 2100 Bioanalyzer.

The chain is encoded by TRBV6-1 joined to TRBJ2-7, with the D gene tentatively TRBD1 or TRBD2, based on 5 matching bases in each. The receptor's source is a woman under 40 with Graves' hyperthyroidism that later progressed to Graves' ophthalmopathy. The sequencing input was blood. For the CDR3, the sequence is CASSERGVSEQYF. DNA sequence: TGTGCCAGCAGTGAAAGAGGGGTTAGCGAGCAGTACTTC.